This T cell receptor (beta chain) emerged from a study of blood T cell repertoires in COVID-19. About the study: Whether acute or convalescent, the COVID-19 samples came from the United States, Italy and Spain.

The trim removed 4 bases at V and 4 bases at J, leaving 11 bases unmatched. The germline CDR1 and CDR2 sequences are SEHNR and FQNEAQ (reference sequence). This CDR3 is built from 16 residues. Original handling: Amplification of reference gene primers provided the estimated nucleated cell counts. Generated by immunoSEQ multiplex PCR, the TCRdb table keeps only in-frame clones and is missing some. For V, J and clone size, that table is used; D and trimming come from the DNA. The data hold 240,000 or so clones, with 86% observed a single time. Participant ages covered about 18 to 89 years across some 25 US areas. Participants' own reports of clinical history determined their cohort assignment.

This receptor was obtained from a woman aged 50 to 65 who had recovered from COVID-19. The J gene is TRBJ1-2, the V gene TRBV7-9, with 8 bases fitting TRBD1. Sequenced sample: PBMCs or T cells enriched from blood (not recorded which). The CDR3 loop is CASSSYDRGVRYGYTF. As DNA, the CDR3 is TGTGCCAGCAGCTCCTACGACAGGGGTGTACGCTATGGCTACACCTTC.